This T cell receptor beta chain came from a study of tumor and adjacent non-tumor tissue in lung cancer. Whole-study context: Patients comprised some eleven adenocarcinoma, 2 squamous cell carcinoma and 1 small cell lung cancer. Whole-study results and caveats: TCR diversity was significantly greater in tumor than normal lung tissue. Higher tumor TCR diversity was associated with shorter survival. Normal lung showed higher cumulative top 100 clone frequency than tumor.

This sample's RNA came from whole unsorted tissue. This non-tumor lung sample came from over 3 cm beyond the tumor edge. To note about this clonotype: Its specificity is not known. The CDR3 carries no conserved terminal phenylalanine or tryptophan, so it likely arises from a read error. It is unclear where the CDR3 begins or ends on the DNA, so no DNA is shown, and the CDR3 is as TCRdb lists it.

A modified ARM-PCR protocol with three rounds of nested PCR amplified TCRbeta. TCRdb passed the multiplex PCR reads through MiXCR, listing each CDR3 protein once. The table includes some 80,000 distinct CDR3 sequences, around 76% detected once. The CDR3 is 16 amino acids long, termini counted. Germline CDR1 and CDR2: SGHNT and YENEEA. The sequence derives from a man between 65 and 80 years old with non-small cell lung cancer. The sequenced sample was distant non-tumor lung tissue. The chain is built from TRBV11-3 and TRBJ1-1; the table's D call, TRBD1, was not checked against the DNA. Here the CDR3 reads CASSLRDTTLNTEVFC.